This T cell receptor beta chain was documented in a study of cytomegalovirus exposure and HLA in healthy donors. Study-wide background: An early release of data contained some 80 million unique TCRs, which came from HLA-typed donors. Study findings and constraints: Cytomegalovirus status, reportedly, was diagnosed with high specificity and sensitivity by the classifier. Earlier analysis found most TCR beta V segments productive about 87% or about 30% of the time.

A word on this clone: Its antigen remains unknown.

As for the donors, each was a healthy bone marrow donor. The PCR made use of 60 Vbeta and 13 Jbeta primers. The data were produced by immunoSEQ multiplex PCR, yet TCRdb's version contains in-frame clones alone and is incomplete. The top ten hold about 8% of the sample, which has about 120,000 clones, approximately 67% seen once. Germline CDR1 reads SGHRS; CDR2 reads YFSETQ. This CDR3 region has 15 residues. Trimming took off 5 bases at V and 0 bases at J, with 12 bases between the two ends. Sequenced material: PBMCs. The TCR was taken from a young man in good health and CMV-seropositive. The V and J genes are TRBV5-1 and TRBJ1-3; the D gene is possibly TRBD1 (5 bases). The CDR3 sequence: CASSWGRNSGNTIYF. Here the CDR3 DNA reads TGCGCCAGCAGTTGGGGGAGGAACTCTGGAAACACCATATATTTT.